One sample yielded the 21 T cell receptor beta chains listed below, sequenced in a study of T cell responses to AZD1222 COVID-19 vaccine. The method was immunoSEQ multiplex PCR; TCRdb's version includes in-frame clones alone and lacks a portion of them. The sample contains 150,000 to 200,000 clones, about 93% of which appear only once. The sample consisted of peripheral blood, taken 28 days after the second dose of the MenACWY control vaccine. The receptors originated from an adult who received the MenACWY meningococcal vaccine as a control.

The chain recombines TRBV19 with TRBJ1-2, with a weak D call TRBD1 (6 bases). CDR1 is LNHDA and CDR2 is SQIVND in the germline V gene (reference sequence). This CDR3 is 15 amino acids long. Trimming stripped 0 bases from V and 7 bases from J, with 15 bases between. Here the CDR3 reads CASSIDHATGGGYTF. For the CDR3, the DNA is TGTGCCAGTAGTATAGATCATGCGACAGGAGGTGGCTACACCTTC.

This chain connects TRBV7-6 to TRBJ2-7; D not certain. Trimming stripped 0 bases from V and 6 bases from J, with 9 bases between. The germline gives CDR1 SGHVS, CDR2 FNYEAQ. CDR3 size: 13 residues. Here the CDR3 reads CASSLAGPGEQYF. Written as DNA, the CDR3 is TGTGCCAGCAGCTTAGCCGGCCCGGGCGAGCAGTACTTC. Filled out from reference TRBV7-6 and TRBJ2-7, the complete variable domain reads GAGVSQSPRYKVTKRGQDVALRCDPISGHVSLYWYRQALGQGPEFLTYFNYEAQQDKSGLPNDRFSAERPEGSISTLTIQRTEQRDSAMYRCASSLAGPGEQYFGPGTRLTVT.

V gene TRBV7-7 combines with J gene TRBJ2-1; TRBD2 agrees at 10 bases. V shed 4 bases, J shed 6 bases, and the junction held 12 bases outside the gene matches. Germline V lookup: CDR1 SSHAT, CDR2 FNYEAQ (reference sequence). CDR3 length equals 17 residues. The CDR3 coding sequence is TGTGCCAGCAGCTCGGATACCGGGACTAGCGAGGCCAATGAGCAGTTCTTC. It is translated as CASSSDTGTSEANEQFF.

V is TRBV12-3 or TRBV12-4 and J is TRBJ1-4; D unresolved. Between the trimmed V and J ends, which lost 6 bases and 12 bases, there was a span of 11 bases. The CDR3 spans 11 residues. DNA of the CDR3: TGTGCCAGCAGCCCGGGGATTCAACTGTTTTTT. It is translated as CASSPGIQLFF.

The chain has TRBV6-2 or TRBV6-3 and TRBJ2-7; D gene ambiguous. Germline V CDR1 and CDR2: MNHEY, SVGEGT. Trimming took off 6 bases at V and 3 bases at J, with 6 bases between the two ends. CDR3 length equals 11 residues. The chain's CDR3 is CASSDNYEQYF. CDR3 DNA: TGTGCCAGCAGCGACAACTACGAGCAGTACTTC.

The CDR3 DNA reads as TGTGCCAGCAGCTTTCGGGGGCCGGAGACCCAGTACTTC. As protein: CASSFRGPETQYF. The V and J genes are TRBV7-2 and TRBJ2-5; D tentatively fits TRBD1 or TRBD2 (6 bases each). Germline V gives CDR1 SGHTA, CDR2 FQGNSA. Trimming stripped 3 bases from V and 5 bases from J, with 10 bases between. The CDR3 sequence is 13 residues long.

The V call is TRBV6-2 or TRBV6-3, the J call TRBJ2-6; 7 bases fit TRBD1. The V gene end was trimmed by 6 bases and the J gene end by 0 bases; junction bases not matched to a gene: 17. From germline, CDR1 is MNHEY and CDR2 SVGEGT. This CDR3 has 20 amino acids. The CDR3 sequence: CASSRRGPTPSVSGANVLTF. Written as DNA, the CDR3 is TGTGCCAGCAGCCGAAGGGGGCCCACTCCTTCCGTCTCTGGGGCCAACGTCCTGACTTTC.

This chain links TRBV2 with TRBJ1-1; D perhaps matches TRBD1 (5 bases). This CDR3 has 15 residues. Germline V lookup: CDR1 SNHLY, CDR2 FYNNEI. With 5 bases removed from V and 7 bases from J, the gap between germline ends came to 20 bases. CDR3 coding DNA: TGTGCCAGCAGTCTAATGGGGCGGGCGCGTGATGAAGCTTTCTTT. Translation gives CASSLMGRARDEAFF.

The genes are TRBV5-1 and TRBJ2-7; D may be TRBD1 or TRBD2 (5 bases each). CDR3 size: 14 residues. Germline V gives CDR1 SGHRS, CDR2 YFSETQ. The ends were cut back, 1 base at V and 2 bases at J, with 10 bases in the middle. The CDR3, as DNA: TGCGCCAGCAGCTTGTCCGGGACGGCCTACGAGCAGTACTTC. Translation gives CASSLSGTAYEQYF.

The chain carries TRBV28 and TRBJ2-7; 9 bases line up with TRBD1. Germline V gene data show CDR1 as MDHEN and CDR2 as SYDVKM. The CDR3 loop spans 13 amino acids. J was trimmed by 7 bases and V by 7 bases; bases with no gene match: 8. The CDR3 region has the DNA TGTGCCAGCATCCGGACAGGGGTAAATGAGCAGTACTTC. Translating gives CASIRTGVNEQYF.

The chain employs TRBV23-1 and TRBJ1-1; D gene ambiguous. TRBV23-1 is assigned to the ORF class and has an uncertain function. The CDR3 extends over 16 amino acids. V lost 3 bases and J 0 bases, leaving 14 bases between the germline ends. CDR3 region: CASSQDCPFMNTEAFF. In DNA, the CDR3 is TGCGCCAGCAGTCAGGACTGTCCCTTCATGAACACTGAAGCTTTCTTT.

This clone occurred once. The rearrangement links TRBV5-1 to TRBJ2-3; a possible D gene is TRBD1 (6 bases). The CDR3 has 15 residues. Deletions cut 0 bases from V and 3 bases from J, with 11 bases between. Germline V lookup: CDR1 SGHRS, CDR2 YFSETQ. The CDR3 region has the DNA TGCGCCAGCAGCTTGGTAGGGGGAAGGACAGATACGCAGTATTTT. Amino acids: CASSLVGGRTDTQYF.

J is TRBJ1-5 and V is TRBV7-9, with 8 bases fitting TRBD1. The CDR3 spans 16 residues. After removal of 5 bases from V and 5 bases from J, the junction contained 11 bases not matched to a gene. Germline CDR1 is SEHNR and CDR2 is FQNEAQ (reference sequence). CDR3 sequence reads: CASSPTGRGRDQPQHF. The CDR3 nucleotides are TGTGCCAGCAGCCCCACCGGCAGGGGGCGCGATCAGCCCCAGCATTTT.

This rearrangement joins TRBV19 to TRBJ1-3, with TRBD1 matching 7 bases. Looked up from germline, CDR1 is LNHDA and CDR2 is SQIVND (reference sequence). Trimming removed 5 bases from V and 1 base from J; junction bases left unmatched: 5. This CDR3 is 15 amino acids long. The CDR3 DNA is TGTGCCAGTAGTGAAAACAGGGGATCTGGAAACACCATATATTTT. Amino acid sequence: CASSENRGSGNTIYF.

This rearrangement joins TRBV12-3 or TRBV12-4 to TRBJ1-2, with 7 nucleotides matching TRBD1. CDR3 length equals 13 residues. Trimming at V came to 7 bases and at J to 2 bases, leaving 4 bases not matched to a gene. The CDR3 region is CASTGTDNYGYTF. As DNA, the CDR3 is TGTGCCAGCACGGGGACAGACAACTATGGCTACACCTTC.

The chain links TRBV5-1 to TRBJ1-4, with TRBD1 identical over 8 bases. Germline V CDR1 and CDR2: SGHRS, YFSETQ. The CDR3 loop spans 15 amino acids. V shed 3 bases and J 3 bases; nucleotides not matched to a gene: 4. In DNA form, the CDR3 reads TGCGCCAGCAGCTCAGGGGGCGCAGCTAATGAAAAACTGTTTTTT. It translates to CASSSGGAANEKLFF.

The chain couples TRBV3-1 (or the pseudogene TRBV3-2) to TRBJ1-5, with D uncertain. Germline CDR1 and CDR2: LGHDT and YNNKEL (reference sequence). V was cut by 1 base and J by 8 bases, with 9 bases left in between. This CDR3 comprises 13 residues. CDR3 nucleotide sequence: TGTGCCAGCAGCCAAGCATCATGGGAGCCCCAGCATTTT. Translating gives CASSQASWEPQHF.

The gene calls are TRBV6-6 and TRBJ1-2, with 7 positions matching TRBD1. V trimming: 6 bases; J trimming: 0 bases; junction bases outside the gene matches: 7. Germline-derived CDR1 and CDR2 are MNHNY and SVGAGI (reference sequence). The CDR3 consists of 15 residues. The CDR3 nucleotides are TGTGCCAGCAGAGAGACCGGGACAGCTAACTATGGCTACACCTTC. Translation gives CASRETGTANYGYTF.

The chain is built from TRBV9 and TRBJ2-7; 8 bases are shared with TRBD1. The germline V gene has CDR1 SGDLS and CDR2 YYNGEE. The CDR3 runs to 15 residues. Unmatched junction bases numbered 8, after V lost 3 bases and J lost 3 bases. The CDR3 here is CASSAQDRGYYEQYF. The CDR3 DNA sequence: TGTGCCAGCAGCGCCCAAGACAGGGGTTACTACGAGCAGTACTTC. Supplemented by reference TRBV9 and TRBJ2-7, the full variable domain reads DSGVTQTPKHLITATGQRVTLRCSPRSGDLSVYWYQQSLDQGLQFLIQYYNGEERAKGNILERFSAQQFPDLHSELNLSSLELGDSALYFCASSAQDRGYYEQYFGPGTRLTVT.

This clone was detected once. The chain uses TRBV18 and TRBJ1-2; D perhaps matches TRBD1 (5 bases). Germline V gene lookup returns CDR1 KGHSH and CDR2 LQKENI. The CDR3 has 14 amino acids. Trimming pared 1 base from V and 7 bases from J, leaving 13 bases between. The CDR3 sequence: CASSPLGGDGGYTF. In DNA form, the CDR3 reads TGTGCCAGCTCACCACTCGGAGGGGATGGTGGCTACACCTTC.

This clone turned up a few times. The rearrangement links TRBV9 to TRBJ2-5; 10 bases line up with TRBD2. This CDR3 has 15 amino acids. CDR1 and CDR2 from the germline V gene are SGDLS and YYNGEE. V shed 4 bases and J 6 bases; nucleotides not matched to a gene: 9. The CDR3 region is CASSTEGLALQTQYF. The CDR3 nucleotides read TGTGCCAGCAGCACAGAGGGACTAGCGTTACAGACCCAGTACTTC. Combining the CDR3 with reference TRBV9 and TRBJ2-5 gives the whole variable domain DSGVTQTPKHLITATGQRVTLRCSPRSGDLSVYWYQQSLDQGLQFLIQYYNGEERAKGNILERFSAQQFPDLHSELNLSSLELGDSALYFCASSTEGLALQTQYFGPGTRLLVL.